The present entry profiles one TCR beta chain with its context. Its antigen remains unidentified. Sequencing used immunoSEQ multiplex PCR; TCRdb keeps in-frame clones, though not all of them. The profile covers nearly 25,000 clones, with 90% to 95% appearing a single time and 2.7% taken by the ten largest. The data originate from a study of T cells in localized non-small cell lung cancer. General study findings and limits: Peak T cell clonality was found in uninvolved adjacent lung, exceeding tumor. A median of approximately 50 of the top 100 tumor clones appeared in adjacent lung, which was paired and uninvolved.

This CDR3 contains 15 residues. V lost 4 bases to trimming and J lost 6 bases; unmatched junction nucleotides: 10. Germline CDR1 reads SGHKS; CDR2 reads YYEKEE (reference sequence). The chain links TRBV5-5 to TRBJ1-5; 7 positions match TRBD1. The sample consisted of peripheral blood, taken before any cancer treatment. This receptor was taken from a woman aged 40-69 years with stage I lung adenocarcinoma. In DNA form, the CDR3 reads TGTGCCAGCAGCCTCGACAGGGCCCTCGGTCAGCCCCAGCATTTT. It translates to CASSLDRALGQPQHF.